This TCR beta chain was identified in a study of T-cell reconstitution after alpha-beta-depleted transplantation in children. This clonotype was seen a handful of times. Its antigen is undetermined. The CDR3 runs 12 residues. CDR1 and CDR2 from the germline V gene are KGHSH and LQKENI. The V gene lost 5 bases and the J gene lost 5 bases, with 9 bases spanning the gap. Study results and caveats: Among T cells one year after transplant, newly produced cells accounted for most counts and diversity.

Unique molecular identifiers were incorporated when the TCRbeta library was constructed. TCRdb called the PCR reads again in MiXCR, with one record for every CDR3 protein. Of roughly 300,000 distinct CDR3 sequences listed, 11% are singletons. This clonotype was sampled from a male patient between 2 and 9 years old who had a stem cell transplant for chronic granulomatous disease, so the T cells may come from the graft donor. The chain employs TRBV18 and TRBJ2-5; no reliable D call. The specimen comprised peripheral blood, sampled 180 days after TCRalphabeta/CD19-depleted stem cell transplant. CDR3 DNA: TGTGCCAGCTCAAACTTGAGGGAGACCCAGTACTTC. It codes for CASSNLRETQYF.